The next 14 T cell receptor beta chains were all read from a single sample in a study of monozygotic twins with inflammatory bowel disease. TCRdb reprocessed the 5' RACE reads, keeping one entry per CDR3 protein, no DNA. The sample table includes about 330,000 distinct CDR3 sequences. Sequenced input: blood. These receptors originate from a human donor with ulcerative colitis or Crohn's disease, or a healthy co-twin of an affected twin (not recorded which).

The V call is TRBV4-3, the J call TRBJ1-6; TCRdb returns TRBD1, unconfirmable since there is no DNA. CDR1 LGHNA and CDR2 YSLEER come from the germline V gene. The CDR3 loop spans 15 amino acids. CDR3: CASSQTTGKNSPLHF.

This rearrangement joins TRBV5-1 to TRBJ1-1. Germline lookup yields CDR1 SGHRS and CDR2 YFSETQ. The CDR3 has 15 residues. This CDR3 is CASSLGVAFDAEAFF.

V and J are TRBV4-3 and TRBJ2-3; TCRdb gives TRBD1 as the D gene, but with no DNA this cannot be confirmed. CDR3 length equals 18 residues. The germline gives CDR1 LGHNA, CDR2 YSLEER. This CDR3 reads CASSHHHRQRVGTDTQYF.

The V and J genes are TRBV12-3 or TRBV12-4 and TRBJ2-7; TCRdb calls TRBD2, which cannot be checked without DNA. The CDR3 contains 20 residues. The chain's CDR3 is CASSVSPSGGPRGPTYEQYF.

The rearrangement links TRBV5-1 to TRBJ2-2. CDR3 length: 15 amino acids. CDR1 is SGHRS, CDR2 YFSETQ, per germline. CDR3 residues: CASSLGSIWTGELFF.

The chain uses TRBV3-1 and TRBJ2-7. In germline, CDR1 is LGHDT, CDR2 YNNKEL (reference sequence). The CDR3 has 12 amino acids. The CDR3 spells CASGGSANEQYF.

This rearrangement joins TRBV29-1 to TRBJ2-5; the TCRdb D gene call, TRBD2, has no DNA to confirm it. The CDR3 is 12 residues long. In germline, CDR1 is SQVTM, CDR2 ANQGSEA. CDR3 protein: CSVGASFGTQYF.

This rearrangement joins TRBV3-1 to TRBJ1-1. CDR1 and CDR2 from the germline V gene are LGHDT and YNNKEL (reference sequence). The CDR3 length is 13 residues. CDR3: CASSQDRESEAFF.

CDR3 loop: CASSELPGTANTGELFF. The V call is TRBV5-5, the J call TRBJ2-2; TCRdb picks TRBD1, but there is no DNA to check that call. This CDR3 has 17 residues. Germline assignment: CDR1 SGHKS and CDR2 YYEKEE (reference sequence).

V is TRBV7-6 and J is TRBJ2-3; TCRdb selects TRBD2, and the lack of DNA leaves this call unchecked. There are 15 residues in the CDR3. CDR1 and CDR2 from the germline V gene are SGHVS and FNYEAQ. The chain's CDR3 is CASSLQNLAGDTQYF.

The chain employs TRBV19 and TRBJ2-7; absent DNA, TCRdb's TRBD2 call cannot be checked. Germline V gene data show CDR1 as LNHDA and CDR2 as SQIVND (reference sequence). The CDR3 is made up of 14 amino acids. The CDR3 is CASSGDGLSYEQYF. Combining the CDR3 with reference TRBV19 and TRBJ2-7 gives the whole variable domain DGGITQSPKYLFRKEGQNVTLSCEQNLNHDAMYWYRQDPGQGLRLIYYSQIVNDFQKGDIAEGYSVSREKKESFPLTVTSAQKNPTAFYLCASSGDGLSYEQYFGPGTRLTVT.

The V call is TRBV7-2, the J call TRBJ2-3; as DNA is missing, the TRBD2 call by TCRdb cannot be tested. CDR3 length: 15 residues. Germline V lookup: CDR1 SGHTA, CDR2 FQGNSA. CDR3 residues: CASGAQGAGADTQYF.

CDR3 region: CASSQGWEGQPQHF. This sequence joins TRBV28 and TRBJ1-5. Germline V gene data show CDR1 as MDHEN and CDR2 as SYDVKM. This CDR3 spans 14 amino acids.

This chain connects TRBV28 to TRBJ2-5. From germline, CDR1 is MDHEN and CDR2 SYDVKM. The CDR3 runs 11 residues. CDR3 amino acids: CASSLSETQYF.